The 27 T cell receptor beta chains given below trace back to one sample, sequenced in a study of CD8+CD57+ T cells in acquired aplastic anemia. Patients chosen for sequencing had shown CD8+CD57+ cell expansion by flow cytometry. It was genomic DNA that served as the template for profiling TCR beta VDJ and CDR3. TCRdb reanalysed the reads using MiXCR and keeps one entry per CDR3 protein. This table has roughly 190,000 distinct CDR3 sequences, roughly half appearing once. Sample: sorted CD4+, CD8+, or CD8+CD57+ T cells (not recorded which) from PBMCs. These TCRs come from a human donor with aplastic anemia.

The chain uses TRBV24-1 and TRBJ2-1; possible D gene TRBD2, 6 bases. The germline gives CDR1 KGHDR, CDR2 SFDVKD. The CDR3 spans 16 residues. V was trimmed by 0 bases and J by 0 bases, leaving 8 bases between them. CDR3 in DNA: TGTGCCACCAGTGATTTGGACGGGAGCTCCTACAATGAGCAGTTCTTC. Encoded protein: CATSDLDGSSYNEQFF.

At least ten counts were recorded for this clonotype. The CDR3 bases are TGTGCCAGCACCAGGGGTAGCGGGAGGGAAGAGCAGTACTTC. Translating it yields CASTRGSGREEQYF. The V gene is TRBV12-3 or TRBV12-4, the J gene TRBJ2-7; 11 bases fit TRBD2. The CDR3 length is 14 residues. J was trimmed by 7 bases and V by 7 bases; bases with no gene match: 9.

This sequence joins TRBV10-3 and TRBJ2-2; TRBD2 matches 12 bases. This CDR3 is 15 amino acids long. The germline CDR1 and CDR2 sequences are ENHRY and SYGVKD. V lost 4 bases, J lost 10 bases, and 7 bases stayed unmatched. The CDR3 sequence: CAISVASGGEEELFF. The CDR3 DNA follows: TGTGCCATCAGTGTGGCTAGCGGGGGGGAGGAGGAGCTGTTTTTT.

The DNA for the CDR3 is TGTGCCAGCAGCTCTCGGACAGGGGGCAATGAGCAGTACTTC. As protein: CASSSRTGGNEQYF. The chain recombines TRBV6-1 with TRBJ2-7; 11 bases are a match to TRBD1. CDR3 size: 14 residues. Germline assignment: CDR1 MNHNS and CDR2 SASEGT. V shed 6 bases and J 7 bases; nucleotides not matched to a gene: 8.

The V and J genes are TRBV25-1 and TRBJ1-2; TRBD1 aligns across 9 bases. This CDR3 is 16 amino acids long. Germline V CDR1 and CDR2: MGHDK, SYGVNS. Trimming took 2 bases from V and 6 from J; bases not matched to a gene: 10. The DNA for the CDR3 is TGTGCCAGCAGTGAAGTCGACAGGGGGACCTATCATGGCTACACCTTC. It encodes CASSEVDRGTYHGYTF.

The genes are TRBV25-1 and TRBJ2-1; 7 bases line up with TRBD1. Germline V gene data show CDR1 as MGHDK and CDR2 as SYGVNS. The CDR3 covers 15 residues. V lost 5 bases, J lost 1 base, and 5 bases stayed unmatched. CDR3 in amino acids: CASSKQGRSYNEQFF. The CDR3 DNA is TGTGCCAGCAGTAAACAGGGGCGTTCCTACAATGAGCAGTTCTTC.

In regard to this clonotype: Since a much larger clone is just one base distant, this may be a read error. V and J are TRBV5-1 and TRBJ2-5, with D possibly matching TRBD1 (5 bases). Per germline, CDR1 SGHRS and CDR2 YFSETQ. The CDR3 has 13 residues. The chain's CDR3 is CASGLYQGETQYF. The CDR3 DNA sequence: TGCGCCAGCGGCTTGTACCAGGGAGAGACCCAGTACTTC.

Many counts were recorded for this clonotype. The CDR3: CASSRTSGRHMTYEQYF. For the CDR3, the DNA is TGTGCCAGCAGTCGGACTAGCGGGAGGCACATGACCTACGAGCAGTACTTC. The chain carries TRBV6-1 and TRBJ2-7; TRBD2 aligns across 14 bases. V lost 5 bases to trimming and J lost 2 bases; unmatched junction nucleotides: 8. The CDR3 consists of 17 residues. Germline-derived CDR1 and CDR2 are MNHNS and SASEGT.

This sequence joins TRBV2 and TRBJ2-6; no clear D gene. Trimming removed 3 bases at V and 2 bases at J, with 8 bases between. The CDR3 totals 15 residues. Germline CDR1 SNHLY, CDR2 FYNNEI. In DNA form, the CDR3 reads TGTGCCAGCAGTGAGTTAGCAGCTGGGGCCAACGTCCTGACTTTC. It translates to CASSELAAGANVLTF.

This clonotype was seen ten or more times. The chain employs TRBV20-1 and TRBJ2-7, with 13 bases aligning to TRBD2. With 5 bases clipped from V and 2 bases from J, the junction kept 3 bases outside the gene matches. This CDR3 has 14 residues. The germline gives CDR1 DFQATT, CDR2 SNEGSKA (reference sequence). CDR3 DNA: TGCAGTGCTCCGGGACTAGCGGGAACCTACGAGCAGTACTTC. Its protein is CSAPGLAGTYEQYF.

The chain has TRBV7-2 and TRBJ1-1, with D possibly TRBD1 on 5 matching bases. V was shortened by 1 base and J by 0 bases, with 9 bases between the two germline ends. The CDR3 totals 15 residues. Looked up from germline, CDR1 is SGHTA and CDR2 is FQGNSA. CDR3 sequence (DNA): TGTGCCAGCAGCTTAGGGGACGGATTGAACACTGAAGCTTTCTTT. Its translation: CASSLGDGLNTEAFF.

V usage is TRBV20-1 and J usage is TRBJ2-5, with D possibly matching TRBD1 (6 bases). Trimming pared 3 bases from V and 1 base from J, leaving 9 bases between. The CDR3 is made up of 13 amino acids. Germline CDR1 is DFQATT and CDR2 is SNEGSKA (reference sequence). The CDR3 is CSARVGGQETQYF. In DNA form, the CDR3 reads TGCAGTGCTAGGGTAGGGGGCCAAGAGACCCAGTACTTC.

This clonotype was detected only a few times. The chain employs TRBV5-1 and TRBJ1-1; D gene ambiguous. This CDR3 spans 18 amino acids. Germline V CDR1 and CDR2: SGHRS, YFSETQ. V gave up 3 bases and J gave up 1 base, with 22 bases separating them. Here the CDR3 reads CASSSNSAAGTSNTEAFF. CDR3 sequence (DNA): TGCGCCAGCAGCTCCAACTCGGCGGCAGGAACATCGAACACTGAAGCTTTCTTT. The full variable domain, completed using reference TRBV5-1 and TRBJ1-1, is KAGVTQTPRYLIKTRGQQVTLSCSPISGHRSVSWYQQTPGQGLQFLFEYFSETQRNKGNFPGRFSGRQFSNSRSEMNVSTLELGDSALYLCASSSNSAAGTSNTEAFFGQGTRLTVV.

Comments on this clonotype: Since a much larger clone is just one base distant, this may be a read error. The J gene is TRBJ1-2, the V gene TRBV5-4; 8 nucleotides match TRBD1. Looked up from germline, CDR1 is SGHNT and CDR2 is YYREEE (reference sequence). This CDR3 has 14 residues. CDR3 nucleotides: TGTGCCAGCAGCTCAGGACAGGGAAGTTCTGGCTACGCCTTC. Amino acids: CASSSGQGSSGYAF.

The V call is TRBV6-2 or TRBV6-3, the J call TRBJ1-3; D is perhaps TRBD1 (6 bases). Germline V gene lookup returns CDR1 MNHEY and CDR2 SVGEGT. The CDR3 loop spans 15 amino acids. V was clipped by 5 bases and J by 2 bases, with 13 bases between them. The CDR3 DNA reads TGTGCCAGCAGTGAGGTTGGACAGACTGGAAACACCATATATTTT. Its translation: CASSEVGQTGNTIYF.

Many counts were recorded for this clonotype. V usage is TRBV24-1 and J usage is TRBJ1-1; 8 bases map to TRBD1. The J segment lost 0 bases and the V segment lost 9 bases, leaving 5 bases of the junction unmatched. This CDR3 region has 14 residues. From germline, CDR1 is KGHDR and CDR2 SFDVKD. The CDR3 nucleotides are TGTGCCACCCAAGCAGGGGGCTTGAACACTGAAGCTTTCTTT. Translating gives CATQAGGLNTEAFF.

This clonotype was seen a few times. The chain combines TRBV28 with TRBJ1-2; D remains ambiguous. Trimming removed 10 bases from V and 4 bases from J, with 16 bases in between. CDR3 length: 13 residues. The germline gives CDR1 MDHEN, CDR2 SYDVKM. CDR3 sequence: CATSQASGYGYTF. CDR3 DNA sequence: TGTGCCACCTCCCAAGCGTCAGGCTATGGCTACACCTTC.

This clonotype has only a few counts. The chain combines TRBV24-1 with TRBJ2-5; no firm D call. This CDR3 spans 13 amino acids. Germline V gene sequence: CDR1 KGHDR, CDR2 SFDVKD. V lost 4 bases and J 5 bases, leaving 10 bases between the germline ends. This chain's CDR3 is CATSEDHSETQYF. CDR3 nucleotide sequence: TGTGCCACCAGTGAAGATCACTCGGAGACCCAGTACTTC.

V usage is TRBV14 and J usage is TRBJ2-7; D is uncertain. Germline V lookup: CDR1 SGHDN, CDR2 FVKESK. Trimming removed 1 base at V and 2 bases at J, with 6 bases between. This CDR3 has 13 amino acids. CDR3 region: CASSQGWPYEQYF. The CDR3 DNA sequence: TGTGCCAGCAGCCAAGGTTGGCCCTACGAGCAGTACTTC.

The chain is built from TRBV19 and TRBJ1-5; TRBD1 matches 7 bases. The V and J ends lost 4 bases and 9 bases, in that order; junction bases with no gene match: 18. This CDR3 comprises 17 residues. CDR1 is LNHDA, CDR2 SQIVND, per germline (reference sequence). The CDR3 protein is CASSTYMTGTALWPQHF. The CDR3 nucleotides read TGTGCCAGTAGTACCTATATGACCGGGACAGCCCTTTGGCCCCAGCATTTT.

Notes on this clonotype: This may be a read error: a much more frequent sequence differs by one nucleotide. The rearrangement joins TRBV20-1 to TRBJ2-7; tentatively, D is TRBD2 (7 bases). This CDR3 spans 16 amino acids. CDR1 and CDR2 (germline): DFQATT, SNEGSKA (reference sequence). Trimming stripped 6 bases from V and 2 bases from J, with 23 bases between. CDR3 nucleotide sequence: TGCAGTGCCCCGAAAGGGGGGGGGGGCCGAACCTACGAGCAGTACTTC. Amino acids: CSAPKGGGGRTYEQYF.

This clonotype was seen more than once but under ten times. This chain connects TRBV20-1 to TRBJ1-1, with 9 positions matching TRBD1. The CDR3 totals 13 residues. Germline V gene data show CDR1 as DFQATT and CDR2 as SNEGSKA (reference sequence). The junction had 1 base not matched to a gene; V was cut back by 4 bases and J by 1 base. DNA of the CDR3: TGCAGTGCTATACAGGGGGCGAACACTGAAGCTTTCTTT. This encodes CSAIQGANTEAFF.

The chain carries TRBV14 and TRBJ2-4, with 7 bases fitting TRBD1. CDR1 is SGHDN and CDR2 is FVKESK in the germline V gene. The V gene end was trimmed by 3 bases and the J gene end by 8 bases; junction bases not matched to a gene: 10. The CDR3 extends over 15 amino acids. The DNA of the CDR3 is TGTGCCAGCAGCCAGACTGCAGGGGGAGCGGACATTCAGTACTTC. Residues: CASSQTAGGADIQYF.

This clonotype was counted a few times. The chain carries TRBV19 and TRBJ1-5; D not resolved. This CDR3 spans 18 amino acids. V lost 1 base and J lost 0, with 16 bases in between. The germline CDR1 and CDR2 sequences are LNHDA and SQIVND (reference sequence). This CDR3 is CASSIGRAGYHSNQPQHF. The CDR3 DNA reads TGTGCCAGTAGTATAGGTCGCGCAGGCTACCATAGCAATCAGCCCCAGCATTTT. The variable domain in full, completed from reference TRBV19 and TRBJ1-5, reads DGGITQSPKYLFRKEGQNVTLSCEQNLNHDAMYWYRQDPGQGLRLIYYSQIVNDFQKGDIAEGYSVSREKKESFPLTVTSAQKNPTAFYLCASSIGRAGYHSNQPQHFGDGTRLSIL.

Of note for this clonotype: A much larger clone lies a single base off, so this may be a read error. The chain has TRBV6-1 and TRBJ2-7; D possibly uses TRBD1 or TRBD2 (5 bases each). Germline lookup yields CDR1 MNHNS and CDR2 SASEGT. V lost 5 bases and J lost 5, with 16 bases in between. This CDR3 has 14 residues. CDR3 sequence reads: CASSPGTGTHEQYF. CDR3 DNA: TGTGCCAGCAGTCCCGGGACGGGCACCCACGAGCAGTACTTC.

This clonotype was seen repeatedly, ten times or more. This rearrangement joins TRBV7-2 to TRBJ2-3; TRBD2 matches 9 bases. Germline V gene lookup returns CDR1 SGHTA and CDR2 FQGNSA. The junction had 9 bases not matched to a gene; V was cut back by 2 bases and J by 0 bases. CDR3 length: 18 amino acids. The CDR3 DNA is TGTGCCAGCAGCTTACCTAGCGGGACCCCCTTAAGCACAGATACGCAGTATTTT. This encodes CASSLPSGTPLSTDTQYF.

This clonotype was seen ten or more times. The V and J genes are TRBV5-1 and TRBJ2-1; 8 bases match TRBD2. With 6 bases clipped from V and 4 bases from J, the junction kept 12 bases outside the gene matches. CDR1 is SGHRS and CDR2 is YFSETQ in the germline V gene. The CDR3 is 16 residues long. The CDR3 DNA reads as TGCGCCAGCACCCCCCCTCGGACGGGAGGGTACAATGAGCAGTTCTTC. Its protein product is CASTPPRTGGYNEQFF.